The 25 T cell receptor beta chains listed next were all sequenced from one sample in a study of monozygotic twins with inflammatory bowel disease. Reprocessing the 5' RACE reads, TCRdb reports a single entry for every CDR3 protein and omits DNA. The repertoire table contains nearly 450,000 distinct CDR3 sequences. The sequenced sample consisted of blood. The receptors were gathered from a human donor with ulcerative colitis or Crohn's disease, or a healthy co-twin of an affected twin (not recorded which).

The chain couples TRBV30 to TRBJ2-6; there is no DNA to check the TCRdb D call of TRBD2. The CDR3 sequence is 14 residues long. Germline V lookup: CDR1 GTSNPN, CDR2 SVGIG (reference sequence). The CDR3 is CAWDAGIGANVLTF.

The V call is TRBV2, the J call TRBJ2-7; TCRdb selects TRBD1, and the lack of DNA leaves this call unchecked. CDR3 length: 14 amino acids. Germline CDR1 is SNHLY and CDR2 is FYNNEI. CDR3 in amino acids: CASTEDGGFYEQYF.

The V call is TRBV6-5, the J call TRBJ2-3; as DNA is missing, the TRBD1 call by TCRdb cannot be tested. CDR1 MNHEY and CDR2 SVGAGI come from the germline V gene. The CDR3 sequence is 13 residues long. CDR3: CASRNTGADTQYF.

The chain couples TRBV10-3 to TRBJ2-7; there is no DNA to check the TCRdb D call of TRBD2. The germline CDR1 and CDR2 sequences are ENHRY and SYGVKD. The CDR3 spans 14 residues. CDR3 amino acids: CAISERLAGVEQYF.

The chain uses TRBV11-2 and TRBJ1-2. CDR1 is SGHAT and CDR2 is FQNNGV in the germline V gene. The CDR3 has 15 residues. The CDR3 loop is CASSLVGDLGHGYTF.

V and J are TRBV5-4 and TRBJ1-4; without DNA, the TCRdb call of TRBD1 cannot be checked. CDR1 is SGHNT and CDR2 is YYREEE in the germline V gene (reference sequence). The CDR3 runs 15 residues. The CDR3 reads CASSPGGGAGEKLFF.

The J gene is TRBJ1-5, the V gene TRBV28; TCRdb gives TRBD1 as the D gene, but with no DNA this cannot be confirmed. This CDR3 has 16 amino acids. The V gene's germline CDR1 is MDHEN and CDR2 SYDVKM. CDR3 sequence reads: CASSPREVQGRQPQHF.

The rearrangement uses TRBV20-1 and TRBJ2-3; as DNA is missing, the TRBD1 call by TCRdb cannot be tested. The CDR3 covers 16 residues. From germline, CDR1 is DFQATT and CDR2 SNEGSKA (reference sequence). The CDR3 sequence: CSASPVSGGTTDTQYF.

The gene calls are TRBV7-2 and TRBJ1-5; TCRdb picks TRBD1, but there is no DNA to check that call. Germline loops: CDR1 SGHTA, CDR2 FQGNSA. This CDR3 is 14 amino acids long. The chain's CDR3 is CASSGQNYNQPQHF.

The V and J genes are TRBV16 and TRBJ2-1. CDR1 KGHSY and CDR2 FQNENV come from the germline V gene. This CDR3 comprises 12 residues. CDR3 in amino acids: CASSRPVFGQFF.

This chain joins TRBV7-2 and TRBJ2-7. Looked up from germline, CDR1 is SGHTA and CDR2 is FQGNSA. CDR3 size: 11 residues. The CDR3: CASSTYHEQYF.

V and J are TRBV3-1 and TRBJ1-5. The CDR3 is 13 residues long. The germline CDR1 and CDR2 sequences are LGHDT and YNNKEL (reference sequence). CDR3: CASSQARAQPQHF.

The CDR3 spells CASSLETEANYGYTF. The chain recombines TRBV5-1 with TRBJ1-2; TCRdb's D gene call, TRBD1, goes unchecked for lack of DNA. The CDR3 contains 15 residues. Germline CDR1 reads SGHRS; CDR2 reads YFSETQ.

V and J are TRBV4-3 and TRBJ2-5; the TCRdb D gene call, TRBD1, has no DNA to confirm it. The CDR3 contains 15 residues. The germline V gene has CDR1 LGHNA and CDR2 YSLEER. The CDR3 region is CASSARTGGVVTQYF.

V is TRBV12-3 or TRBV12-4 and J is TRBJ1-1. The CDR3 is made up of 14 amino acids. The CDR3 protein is CASSLRAGNTEAFF.

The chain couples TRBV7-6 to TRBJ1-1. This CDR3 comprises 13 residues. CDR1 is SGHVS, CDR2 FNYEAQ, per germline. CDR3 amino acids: CASSLGPETEAFF.

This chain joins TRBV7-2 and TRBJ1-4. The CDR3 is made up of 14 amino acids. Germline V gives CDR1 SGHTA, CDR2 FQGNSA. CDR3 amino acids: CASSLSVPGEKLFF.

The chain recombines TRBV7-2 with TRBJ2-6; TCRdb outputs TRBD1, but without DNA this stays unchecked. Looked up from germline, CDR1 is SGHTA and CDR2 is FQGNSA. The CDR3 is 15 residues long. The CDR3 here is CASSFGRAGANVLTF.

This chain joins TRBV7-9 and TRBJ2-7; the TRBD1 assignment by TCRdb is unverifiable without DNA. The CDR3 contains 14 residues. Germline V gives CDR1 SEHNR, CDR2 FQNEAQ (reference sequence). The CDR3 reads CASSLVTGFSEQYF.

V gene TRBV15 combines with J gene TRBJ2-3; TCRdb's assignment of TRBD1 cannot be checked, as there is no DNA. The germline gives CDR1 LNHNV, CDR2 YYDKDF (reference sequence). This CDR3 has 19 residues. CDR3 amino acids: CATSRDAFKGQGPTDTQYF.

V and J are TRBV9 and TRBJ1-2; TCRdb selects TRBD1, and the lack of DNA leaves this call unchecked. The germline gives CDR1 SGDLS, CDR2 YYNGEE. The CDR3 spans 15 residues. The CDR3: CASSPRQETNYGYTF.

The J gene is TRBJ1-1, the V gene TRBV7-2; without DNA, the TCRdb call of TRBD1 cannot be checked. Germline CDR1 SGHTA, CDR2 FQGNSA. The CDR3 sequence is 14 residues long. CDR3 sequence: CASSRTGLTTEAFF.

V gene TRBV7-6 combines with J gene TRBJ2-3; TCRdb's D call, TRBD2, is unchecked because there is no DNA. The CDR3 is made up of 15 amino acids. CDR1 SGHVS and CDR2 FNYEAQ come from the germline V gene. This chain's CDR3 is CASSSSSLAGDTQYF.

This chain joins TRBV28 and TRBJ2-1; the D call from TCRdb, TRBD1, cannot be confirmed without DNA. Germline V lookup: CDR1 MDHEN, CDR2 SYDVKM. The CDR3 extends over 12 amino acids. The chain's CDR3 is CAGRTGGGEQFF.

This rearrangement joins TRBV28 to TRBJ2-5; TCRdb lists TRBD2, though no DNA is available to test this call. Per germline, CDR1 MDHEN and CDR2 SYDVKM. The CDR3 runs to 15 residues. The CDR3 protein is CASSLSSGISKTQYF.